Sequencing of this TCR beta chain was carried out in a study of T cell responses to AZD1222 COVID-19 vaccine. General observations from the study: Repertoire samples came only from after the peak T cell response.

Regarding this clone: The antigen remains unidentified.

From germline, CDR1 is SQVTM and CDR2 ANQGSEA. After removal of 6 bases from V and 7 bases from J, the junction contained 7 bases not matched to a gene. The CDR3 contains 13 residues. Repertoires were generated with immunoSEQ multiplex PCR, while TCRdb's copy carries only in-frame clones and drops some. This sample yields approximately 110,000 clones, of which 88% are seen a single time; over 4.5% belongs to the top ten. Specimen: peripheral blood, collected on day 0 of AZD1222 vaccination. The sequence was obtained from an adult in good health. V usage is TRBV29-1 and J usage is TRBJ2-1, with 9 bases lining up with TRBD2. The CDR3 loop reads CSVEAGGPNEQFF. CDR3 DNA: TGCAGCGTAGAGGCGGGGGGGCCAAATGAGCAGTTCTTC.